What follows is one T cell receptor beta chain and its context. The data were taken from a study of radiotherapy plus CTLA-4 blockade in lung cancer. Germline loops: CDR1 SGDLS, CDR2 YYNGEE. This CDR3 is 15 amino acids long. V lost 4 bases to trimming and J lost 2 bases; unmatched junction nucleotides: 7. Clones were sequenced by immunoSEQ multiplex PCR, and TCRdb holds only the in-frame ones, with some missing. Of just under 45,000 clones in the sample, roughly two thirds are singletons; the top ten hold 20% to 30%. Each patient with chemo-refractory metastatic non-small-cell lung cancer was treated with focal radiation plus CTLA-4 blockade using ipilimumab.

The sequence was collected from a human donor with non-small cell lung cancer who had a partial response to radiotherapy plus ipilimumab. The V and J genes are TRBV9 and TRBJ2-3, with 7 bases matching TRBD2. The sample in question was peripheral blood, obtained from a patient treated with radiotherapy plus ipilimumab. CDR3 in amino acids: CASSPRDYFTDTQYF. CDR3 DNA sequence: TGTGCCAGCAGCCCTCGGGACTACTTCACAGATACGCAGTATTTT.